The 12 T cell receptor beta chains reported below all come from one sample, sequenced in a study of T cell responses to AZD1222 COVID-19 vaccine. Assay used: immunoSEQ multiplex PCR; TCRdb lists only in-frame clones, some missing. In the table there are roughly 160,000 clones, 92% of which are singletons. The starting material was peripheral blood, obtained on day 0 of AZD1222 vaccination. All receptors derive from an adult in good health.

The chain is built from TRBV12-5 and TRBJ2-7; D might be TRBD2 (5 bases). The germline V and J ends were trimmed by 7 bases and 1 base, with 11 bases remaining between them. This CDR3 has 13 residues. Germline V gene sequence: CDR1 LGHNT, CDR2 FRNRAP. The CDR3 sequence: CASARTFSYEQYF. The CDR3 DNA follows: TGTGCTAGTGCTCGGACTTTTTCCTACGAGCAGTACTTC.

For the CDR3, the DNA is TGTGCCAGCTCACCGGACAGGGTTAGCAATCAGCCCCAGCATTTT. It yields the protein CASSPDRVSNQPQHF. The chain joins TRBV18 to TRBJ1-5; 8 positions agree with TRBD1. Germline CDR1 is KGHSH and CDR2 is LQKENI. CDR3 length equals 15 residues. V was pared by 3 bases and J by 0 bases, with 1 base of the junction left unmatched.

The chain couples TRBV30 to TRBJ1-2; D is undetermined. Trimming shortened V by 3 bases and J by 4 bases, and 12 bases separated the two germline ends. The CDR3 is made up of 13 amino acids. In germline, CDR1 is GTSNPN, CDR2 SVGIG (reference sequence). The DNA for the CDR3 is TGTGCCTGGAGACGACTTACGGGCTATGGCTACACCTTC. The encoded protein is CAWRRLTGYGYTF.

This chain links TRBV6-2 or TRBV6-3 with TRBJ1-2; TRBD1 is a possible D gene (6 bases). Trimming removed 4 bases at V and 0 bases at J, with 12 bases between. This CDR3 is built from 15 residues. Germline assignment: CDR1 MNHEY and CDR2 SVGEGT. This CDR3 is CASSSYRDSNYGYTF. The CDR3 region has the DNA TGTGCCAGCAGTTCTTACAGGGATTCTAACTATGGCTACACCTTC.

CDR3 DNA sequence: TGTGCCAGCAGCTTAAGGGGGGCGGGGAATGAGCAGTTCTTC. Translated: CASSLRGAGNEQFF. The chain combines TRBV7-9 with TRBJ2-1, with D perhaps TRBD1 or TRBD2 (6 bases each). CDR3 length: 14 amino acids. Germline lookup yields CDR1 SEHNR and CDR2 FQNEAQ (reference sequence). The V end lost 2 bases, the J end lost 7 bases, and 12 bases lay between the germline ends.

The chain recombines TRBV11-2 with TRBJ2-3; D is perhaps TRBD1 (5 bases). Per germline, CDR1 SGHAT and CDR2 FQNNGV. V shed 3 bases and J shed 0 bases, with 7 bases lying between them. CDR3 size: 14 residues. This CDR3 reads CASSFGASTDTQYF. The CDR3 nucleotides are TGTGCCAGCAGCTTTGGGGCGAGCACAGATACGCAGTATTTT.

This sequence joins TRBV27 and TRBJ1-1, with 10 nucleotides matching TRBD1. The CDR3 extends over 16 amino acids. Germline-derived CDR1 and CDR2 are MNHEY and SMNVEV (reference sequence). J gave up 1 base and V 7 bases, and 9 bases lay outside the gene matches. The DNA for the CDR3 is TGTGCCAGCACCCCCCGGGACAGGGGCGCGAACACTGAAGCTTTCTTT. This gives the protein CASTPRDRGANTEAFF.

J is TRBJ1-2 and V is TRBV19; the D is unclear. Trimming left V 4 bases short and J 5 bases short, with 11 bases between. This CDR3 has 13 amino acids. Looked up from germline, CDR1 is LNHDA and CDR2 is SQIVND (reference sequence). The CDR3 protein is CASSTPPAYGYTF. The CDR3 bases are TGTGCCAGTAGTACCCCACCCGCTTATGGCTACACCTTC.

The V call is TRBV19, the J call TRBJ1-4; D may be TRBD1 (6 bases). Trimming cost V 7 bases and J 2 bases, with 14 bases left between them. The CDR3 sequence is 15 residues long. Germline CDR1 LNHDA, CDR2 SQIVND (reference sequence). CDR3 DNA sequence: TGTGCCAGTACCGACTTAGGGGGGACTAATGAAAAACTGTTTTTT. Protein sequence: CASTDLGGTNEKLFF.

This chain connects TRBV4-1 to TRBJ2-5; 16 positions agree with TRBD2. Germline V gene data show CDR1 as MGHRA and CDR2 as YSYEKL. This CDR3 has 18 amino acids. V shed 2 bases, J shed 5 bases, and the junction held 8 bases outside the gene matches. CDR3 protein: CASSQFPGLAGGQETQYF. The CDR3 nucleotides are TGCGCCAGCAGCCAATTCCCGGGACTAGCGGGAGGGCAGGAGACCCAGTACTTC.

DNA for the CDR3: TGTGCCAGCAGCCCCGGGCCGCGCCCTTTAGGGTATGGCTACACCTTC. Translated, it gives CASSPGPRPLGYGYTF. The chain joins TRBV11-2 to TRBJ1-2; D is ambiguous. This CDR3 has 16 amino acids. The germline V gene has CDR1 SGHAT and CDR2 FQNNGV. Trimming left V 5 bases short and J 5 bases short, with 21 bases between.

The chain is built from TRBV6-5 and TRBJ2-1; D unresolved. V dropped 6 bases and J dropped 12 bases, with 12 bases sitting between them. Germline V lookup: CDR1 MNHEY, CDR2 SVGAGI. The CDR3 is made up of 11 amino acids. The DNA of the CDR3 is TGTGCCAGCAGCCCCGGTGTGGGGCAGTTCTTC. Amino acid sequence: CASSPGVGQFF.